This T cell receptor (beta chain) originates from a study of shared T cell receptors in the human thymus (dated by TCRdb to about 2021). General notes on the study: The study examined how self-reactive, shared T-cell receptor alpha chains are generated in the human thymus.

To prepare the library, the immunoSEQ multiplex PCR assay was applied. TCRdb mirrors the immuneACCESS table, restricted to in-frame sequences. Some clones are absent from its copies; in checked studies, under half trace to an unresolved V gene, and the reason for the others is unknown. This sample lists about 730,000 clones; 80% to 90% were detected once. The ten largest clones represent 0.0095% to 0.013% of the sample. The CDR3 runs 14 amino acids, cysteine and phenylalanine included. Of all the DNA, just the CDR3 is kept, 42 bases in frame from base 1. Germline trimming amounts to 6 bases on V and 3 bases on J, with 6 as the count of junction bases outside the gene matches. CDR1 and CDR2 (SEHNR, FQNEAQ) derive from the germline V gene (reference sequence). Notes on this clone: There is no known antigen for this receptor. No base quality information exists; no much larger clone differs at one position.

The same data also contributed to another study, on human thymus T cells. As the second paper documents: In Finland, the donors were immunologically healthy infants who were having open corrective cardiac surgery for congenital heart defects. Thymus tissue was collected as surgical resects that were removed during corrective cardiac surgery. Biased V and J gene segment usage appeared to be present in both thymic and peripheral blood repertoires. Highly overlapping thymic TCR repertoires among unrelated individuals were reported in the related research. The study characterized TCR alpha and beta repertoires from fewer than 10 infant thymus samples and four related peripheral blood samples. Donor ages ranged from roughly 6 to 244 days, and the cohort comprised six or seven male and a couple of female infants. Thymocytes were released mechanically from tissue and stored at -70 °C as pellets of 10-30 million cells. Genomic DNA was extracted from frozen cell pellets with a QIAsymphony instrument. The immunoSEQ multiplex PCR assay was used to amplify the TCRB and TCRAD loci from a standardized amount of quality-controlled genomic DNA. Amplicons spanned the V(D)J region at a length sufficient to cover the CDR3 and identify V and J genes. The amplicons were sequenced on an Illumina platform via the commercial immunoSEQ service. Primer bias and sequencing errors were corrected as previously described, and TCRAD and TCRB definitions were based on the IMGT database. Repertoires were analysed with immunoSEQ Analyzer 3.0 and VDJTools, covering basic statistics, V/J segment usage, diversity estimates, rarefaction and pairwise overlap. Chao1, ChaoE, Efron-Thisted, Shannon and inverse Simpson indices were used to estimate diversity, which was also estimated on datasets down-sampled to the smallest sample. Repertoire overlap used strict matching of CDR3 nucleotide sequence, V gene and J gene, with Jaccard-based multidimensional scaling clustering. On average, approximately 800,000 unique TCRB clonotypes were obtained from thymus samples, compared with 65,000 to 90,000 from blood samples.

This sequence was found in a girl under three years old with a congenital heart defect. Donor details come from another sample of the same person, matched by shared clones. Recombination connected TRBV7-9 to TRBJ1-2, and 8 bases in between align with TRBD1. Sequencing was done on a sample of thymocytes. The bases are TGTGCCAGCAGTCGCAGGGGGCCGTACTATGGCTACACCTTC. This sequence encodes CASSRRGPYYGYTF.